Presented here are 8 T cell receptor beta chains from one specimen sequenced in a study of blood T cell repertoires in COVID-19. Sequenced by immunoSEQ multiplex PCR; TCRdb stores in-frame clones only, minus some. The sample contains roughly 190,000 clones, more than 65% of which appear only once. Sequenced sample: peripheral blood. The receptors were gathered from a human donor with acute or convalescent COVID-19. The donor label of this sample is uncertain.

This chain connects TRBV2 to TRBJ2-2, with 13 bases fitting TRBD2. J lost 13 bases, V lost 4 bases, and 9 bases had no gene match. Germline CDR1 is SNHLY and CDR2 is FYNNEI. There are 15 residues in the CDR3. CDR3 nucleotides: TGTGCCAGCAGTGCACTAGCGGGAGGGCCCCGGGCGCTGTTTTTT. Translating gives CASSALAGGPRALFF.

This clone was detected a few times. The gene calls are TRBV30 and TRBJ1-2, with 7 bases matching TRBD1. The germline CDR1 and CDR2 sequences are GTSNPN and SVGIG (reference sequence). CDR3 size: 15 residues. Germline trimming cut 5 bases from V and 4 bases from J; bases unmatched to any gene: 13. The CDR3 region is CAWGNDRAFIYGYTF. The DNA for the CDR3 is TGTGCCTGGGGGAACGACAGGGCTTTTATCTATGGCTACACCTTC.

Here the CDR3 reads CASRAGSHNEQFF. The CDR3 region has the DNA TGTGCCAGCAGAGCGGGGTCTCACAATGAGCAGTTCTTC. The chain recombines TRBV6-5 with TRBJ2-1, with 7 bases aligning to TRBD2. Unmatched junction bases numbered 4, after V lost 6 bases and J lost 5 bases. This CDR3 has 13 residues. Germline values: CDR1 MNHEY, CDR2 SVGAGI.

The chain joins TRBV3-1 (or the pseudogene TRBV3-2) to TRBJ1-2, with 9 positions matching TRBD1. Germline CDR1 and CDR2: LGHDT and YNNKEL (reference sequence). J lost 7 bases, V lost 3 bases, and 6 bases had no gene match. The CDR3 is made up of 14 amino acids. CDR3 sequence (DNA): TGTGCCAGCAGCCAGGACAGGGGTACTGGTGGCTACACCTTC. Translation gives CASSQDRGTGGYTF.

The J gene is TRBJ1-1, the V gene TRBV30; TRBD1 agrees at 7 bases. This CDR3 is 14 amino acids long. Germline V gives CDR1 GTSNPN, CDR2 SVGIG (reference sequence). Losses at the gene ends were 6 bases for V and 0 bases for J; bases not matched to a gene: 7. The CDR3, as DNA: TGTGCCTGCTATTCGGGACAGCTGAACACTGAAGCTTTCTTT. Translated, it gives CACYSGQLNTEAFF. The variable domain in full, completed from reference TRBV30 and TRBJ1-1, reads SQTIHQWPATLVQPVGSPLSLECTVEGTSNPNLYWYRQAAGRGLQLLFYSVGIGQISSEVPQNLSASRPQDRQFILSSKKLLLSDSGFYLCACYSGQLNTEAFFGQGTRLTVV.

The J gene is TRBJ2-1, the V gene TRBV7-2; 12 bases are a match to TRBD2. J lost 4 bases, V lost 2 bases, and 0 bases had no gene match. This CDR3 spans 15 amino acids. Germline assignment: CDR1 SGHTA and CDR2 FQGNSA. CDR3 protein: CASSLTSGGYNEQFF. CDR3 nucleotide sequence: TGTGCCAGCAGCTTAACTAGCGGGGGGTACAATGAGCAGTTCTTC.

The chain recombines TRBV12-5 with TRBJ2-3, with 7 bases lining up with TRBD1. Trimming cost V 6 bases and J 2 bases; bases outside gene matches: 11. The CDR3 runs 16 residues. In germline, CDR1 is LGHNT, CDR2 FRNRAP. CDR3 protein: CASGTGTDQFTDTQYF. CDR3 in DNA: TGTGCTAGTGGGACAGGGACGGACCAATTCACAGATACGCAGTATTTT.

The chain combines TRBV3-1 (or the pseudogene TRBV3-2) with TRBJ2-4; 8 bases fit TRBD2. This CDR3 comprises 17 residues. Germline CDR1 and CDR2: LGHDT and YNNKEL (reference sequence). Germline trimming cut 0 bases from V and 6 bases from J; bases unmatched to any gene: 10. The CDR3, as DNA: TGTGCCAGCAGCCAAGAAGTAGGTAGCGGGGTTTCAAACATTCAGTACTTC. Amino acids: CASSQEVGSGVSNIQYF.